Reported below is one T cell receptor (beta chain). Its matching antigen is unknown. TCRdb processed the reads anew with MiXCR; each CDR3 protein has one entry. This sample carries approximately 700,000 distinct CDR3 sequences, roughly 36% of them seen once, and the ten largest clones take under 3.5%. The data were taken from a study of T cell repertoires in cytomegalovirus infection. On the study more broadly: Matching HLA type, along with CMV infection, was indicated by public TCR beta signatures. Findings and caveats of the study: Within the response measured ex vivo, HLA-C-restricted CMV-specific TCR beta clonotypes were dominant. Summed frequency of public TCR beta families distinguished CMV carriers with the relevant HLA.

This CDR3 contains 12 residues. CDR1 is MDHEN and CDR2 is SYDVKM in the germline V gene. Trimming pared 4 bases from V and 12 bases from J, leaving 12 bases between. The chain joins TRBV28 to TRBJ1-4, with unresolved D. The sample comprised PBMCs. The TCR was taken from a human donor in good health (CMV status not recorded). Some clones in this sample may be carry-over from other donors' samples. The CDR3 protein is CASSSPGAELFF. The CDR3 DNA is TGTGCCAGCAGTTCACCAGGCGCCGAACTGTTTTTT. The full variable domain, rest sourced from reference TRBV28 and TRBJ1-4, is DVKVTQSSRYLVKRTGEKVFLECVQDMDHENMFWYRQDPGLGLRLIYFSYDVKMKEKGDIPEGYSVSREKKERFSLILESASTNQTSMYLCASSSPGAELFFGSGTQLSVL.